The table lists the clone carrying this T cell receptor (beta chain) with a count of one. The sample comes from a study of blood T cell repertoires in COVID-19. As for the study in general: Sample material is recorded as cDNA or gDNA derived from T cells, B-cell-depleted T cells, or PBMCs.

V shed 5 bases and J 6 bases; nucleotides not matched to a gene: 10. CDR1 is GTSNPN, CDR2 SVGIG, per germline (reference sequence). CDR3 length: 15 residues. Clones were read by immunoSEQ multiplex PCR, and TCRdb kept only the in-frame ones, dropping some. The sample lists about 300,000 clones; about nine tenths were seen once. Across roughly 25 US areas, participants ranged in age from about 18 to 100 years. Cohort assignment relied on participant-reported clinical history. People in the exposed group encountered a COVID-19 case within 2 weeks before entering the study. The receptor was isolated from a woman between 45 and 60 years old who had been exposed to COVID-19. The rearrangement joins TRBV30 to TRBJ2-2, with TRBD1 matching over 9 bases. The sequenced material came from PBMCs or T cells enriched from blood (not recorded which). CDR3 nucleotide sequence: TGTGCCTGGGATACGGGACAGGGAGTGGCCGGGGAGCTGTTTTTT. The encoded protein is CAWDTGQGVAGELFF.